A single sample is the source of the 12 T cell receptor beta chains below, sequenced in a study of cytomegalovirus exposure and HLA in healthy donors. The PCR contained 60 Vbeta and 13 Jbeta primers. The protocol was immunoSEQ multiplex PCR, while the TCRdb copy is restricted to in-frame clones and leaves out a portion. The data hold over 150,000 clones, with over 70% observed a single time. The sequencing input was PBMCs. The receptors were sampled from a young man in good health and CMV-seropositive.

This sequence joins TRBV28 and TRBJ2-1; D possibly corresponds to TRBD1 (5 bases). Trimming pared 2 bases from V and 3 bases from J, leaving 20 bases between. Germline V CDR1 and CDR2: MDHEN, SYDVKM. The CDR3 extends over 18 amino acids. The CDR3 DNA sequence: TGTGCCAGCAGTTTAATCTTCTCGCTCCGGCAGGGCTACAATGAGCAGTTCTTC. This gives the protein CASSLIFSLRQGYNEQFF. Using reference TRBV28 and TRBJ2-1 for the parts outside the CDR3, the full variable domain is DVKVTQSSRYLVKRTGEKVFLECVQDMDHENMFWYRQDPGLGLRLIYFSYDVKMKEKGDIPEGYSVSREKKERFSLILESASTNQTSMYLCASSLIFSLRQGYNEQFFGPGTRLTVL.

The CDR3 protein is CASSLYPGESKNIQYF. The CDR3 nucleotides are TGCGCCAGCAGCTTGTACCCAGGGGAAAGTAAAAACATTCAGTACTTC. The chain has TRBV5-1 and TRBJ2-4; possible D gene TRBD1, 6 bases. Germline V gene lookup returns CDR1 SGHRS and CDR2 YFSETQ. There are 16 residues in the CDR3. The V end was cut by 1 base, the J end by 4 bases, with 15 bases between. Full variable domain (rest looked up from reference TRBV5-1 and TRBJ2-4): KAGVTQTPRYLIKTRGQQVTLSCSPISGHRSVSWYQQTPGQGLQFLFEYFSETQRNKGNFPGRFSGRQFSNSRSEMNVSTLELGDSALYLCASSLYPGESKNIQYFGAGTRLSVL.

In regard to this clone: Germline and junction disagree at one end, which may indicate a read error. The chain has TRBV7-4 and TRBJ2-5, with 11 bases fitting TRBD2. There are 15 residues in the CDR3. CDR1 and CDR2 (germline): SGHVT, SQSDAQ. This CDR3 is CASTLAGGRVGTQYF. CDR3 coding DNA: TGTGCCAGCACCTTAGCGGGAGGGCGAGTGGGGACCCAGTACTTC.

This chain joins TRBV5-1 and TRBJ1-2, with TRBD1 identical over 9 bases. The V segment lost 4 bases and the J segment 1 base; nucleotides outside the gene matches: 17. The CDR3 has 19 amino acids. Germline CDR1 reads SGHRS; CDR2 reads YFSETQ. In DNA, the CDR3 is TGCGCCAGCAGCGGGGCGCTCTCGGGACAGGGCGACTATAACTATGGCTACACCTTC. Residues: CASSGALSGQGDYNYGYTF.

Here the CDR3 reads CASSQTQGSTEAFF. CDR3 nucleotide sequence: TGCGCCAGCAGCCAAACACAGGGATCCACTGAAGCTTTCTTT. This chain links TRBV4-3 with TRBJ1-1, with D perhaps matching TRBD1 (6 bases). The CDR3 length is 14 residues. V lost 2 bases and J 4 bases, leaving 11 bases between the germline ends. Germline loops: CDR1 LGHNA, CDR2 YSLEER.

V and J are TRBV6-1 and TRBJ2-1, with TRBD2 identical over 8 bases. This CDR3 has 16 amino acids. Germline V CDR1 and CDR2: MNHNS, SASEGT. Trimming removed 2 bases from V and 4 bases from J; junction bases left unmatched: 7. The CDR3 loop reads CASSERGGGTYNEQFF. CDR3 nucleotide sequence: TGTGCCAGCAGTGAAAGGGGCGGGGGGACATACAATGAGCAGTTCTTC.

This chain connects TRBV11-3 to TRBJ2-5, with a tentative D call TRBD2 (6 bases). Germline lookup yields CDR1 SGHNT and CDR2 YENEEA. The CDR3 covers 16 residues. Between the trimmed V and J ends, which lost 5 bases and 1 base, there was a span of 17 bases. The CDR3 region is CASSPPLEGRQETQYF. DNA of the CDR3: TGTGCCAGCAGCCCCCCCTTGGAGGGTCGCCAAGAGACCCAGTACTTC. Full variable domain (missing parts from reference TRBV11-3 and TRBJ2-5): EAGVVQSPRYKIIEKKQPVAFWCNPISGHNTLYWYLQNLGQGPELLIRYENEEAVDDSQLPKDRFSAERLKGVDSTLKIQPAELGDSAVYLCASSPPLEGRQETQYFGPGTRLLVL.

This clone has only one observation. The V gene is TRBV27, the J gene TRBJ2-1; TRBD2 matches at 9 bases. The CDR3 extends over 14 amino acids. J was trimmed by 10 bases and V by 6 bases; bases with no gene match: 10. The V gene's germline CDR1 is MNHEY and CDR2 SMNVEV (reference sequence). The CDR3 spells CASRPGLAGGEQFF. Here the CDR3 DNA reads TGTGCCAGCAGGCCGGGACTAGCAGGGGGGGAGCAGTTCTTC.

The chain joins TRBV4-1 to TRBJ1-2; tentatively, D is TRBD1 (6 bases). The length of the CDR3 is 15 residues. CDR1 is MGHRA and CDR2 is YSYEKL in the germline V gene. Trimming cost V 1 base and J 2 bases, with 11 bases left between them. CDR3 in amino acids: CASSQGAGVNYGYTF. The CDR3 DNA sequence: TGCGCCAGCAGCCAAGGGGCAGGGGTGAACTATGGCTACACCTTC.

CDR3 in amino acids: CASSLSDTDTQYF. CDR3 DNA sequence: TGCGCCAGCAGCTTGTCAGACACAGATACGCAGTATTTT. This chain connects TRBV5-1 to TRBJ2-3; no clear D. Looked up from germline, CDR1 is SGHRS and CDR2 is YFSETQ. V was shortened by 1 base and J by 2 bases, with 5 bases between the two germline ends. The CDR3 length is 13 residues.

The rearrangement joins TRBV5-4 to TRBJ1-2; D gene uncertain. Trimming removed 1 base at V and 8 bases at J, with 9 bases between. This CDR3 is 12 amino acids long. CDR1 and CDR2 (germline): SGHNT, YYREEE (reference sequence). This chain's CDR3 is CASSLQKEGYTF. DNA for the CDR3: TGTGCCAGCAGCTTGCAAAAGGAGGGCTACACCTTC. Using reference TRBV5-4 and TRBJ1-2 for the parts outside the CDR3, the full variable domain is ETGVTQSPTHLIKTRGQQVTLRCSSQSGHNTVSWYQQALGQGPQFIFQYYREEENGRGNFPPRFSGLQFPNYSSELNVNALELDDSALYLCASSLQKEGYTFGSGTRLTVV.

The rearrangement joins TRBV27 to TRBJ2-7, with D perhaps matching TRBD2 (5 bases). Trimming pared 0 bases from V and 0 bases from J, leaving 12 bases between. The CDR3 contains 16 residues. Germline V gene data show CDR1 as MNHEY and CDR2 as SMNVEV (reference sequence). The CDR3, as DNA: TGTGCCAGCAGTTTATCGGAGAGCGGTAGCTCCTACGAGCAGTACTTC. It specifies CASSLSESGSSYEQYF.